The 14 T cell receptor beta chains reported below all come from one sample, sequenced in a study of control samples from healthy donors and cancer patients. The assay was immunoSEQ multiplex PCR, and TCRdb's table has in-frame clones only and misses some. The sample yields some 79,000 clones, about 90% seen once. The source material was blood. All receptors derive from a woman aged 45 to 65 in good health.

This clone occurred a few times. This chain links TRBV19 with TRBJ1-1; TRBD1 aligns across 8 bases. V lost 5 bases, J lost 6 bases, and 8 bases stayed unmatched. CDR3 length: 14 amino acids. Germline lookup yields CDR1 LNHDA and CDR2 SQIVND (reference sequence). The CDR3 reads CASSATGGGAEAFF. The DNA for the CDR3 is TGTGCCAGTAGTGCAACAGGGGGGGGAGCTGAAGCTTTCTTT. The full variable domain, in which reference TRBV19 and TRBJ1-1 provide the parts outside the CDR3, is DGGITQSPKYLFRKEGQNVTLSCEQNLNHDAMYWYRQDPGQGLRLIYYSQIVNDFQKGDIAEGYSVSREKKESFPLTVTSAQKNPTAFYLCASSATGGGAEAFFGQGTRLTVV.

The chain is built from TRBV6-5 and TRBJ1-5; unclear D gene. The CDR3 runs 15 residues. V was shortened by 8 bases and J by 3 bases, with 17 bases between the two germline ends. The germline CDR1 and CDR2 sequences are MNHEY and SVGAGI. The CDR3 DNA reads as TGTGCCAGCCGCGCGATAGGAGATTTCAATCAGCCCCAGCATTTT. This translates into CASRAIGDFNQPQHF.

The V gene is TRBV15, the J gene TRBJ1-5, with D possibly TRBD1 on 6 matching bases. The CDR3 spans 16 residues. Germline CDR1 and CDR2: LNHNV and YYDKDF (reference sequence). Trimming pared 4 bases from V and 2 bases from J, leaving 15 bases between. As DNA, the CDR3 is TGTGCCACCAGCACCCTTTCCAGGGGAGGCAATCAGCCCCAGCATTTT. Translation: CATSTLSRGGNQPQHF.

The chain couples TRBV11-2 to TRBJ2-7; 8 nucleotides match TRBD2. This CDR3 is 15 amino acids long. J lost 2 bases, V lost 1 base, and 4 bases had no gene match. Germline CDR1 is SGHAT and CDR2 is FQNNGV. This chain's CDR3 is CASSLVAGGPYEQYF. In DNA, the CDR3 is TGTGCCAGCAGCTTAGTCGCGGGAGGCCCCTACGAGCAGTACTTC.

For this clone: Its ends do not fully match the called genes, so a read error is possible. This chain joins TRBV10-2 and TRBJ2-1; tentative D call: TRBD2 (7 bases). The CDR3 runs 16 residues. Germline V gene data show CDR1 as WSHSY and CDR2 as SAAADI. The CDR3 DNA is TGCGCCCGCAGTGAGTTAAGGGGGGGGGTTGGCAATGAGCAGTTCTTC. Its translation: CARSELRGGVGNEQFF.

The chain joins TRBV7-2 to TRBJ1-2; D is undetermined. The CDR3 sequence is 14 residues long. V lost 1 base to trimming and J lost 9 bases, with 15 bases between them. Germline-derived CDR1 and CDR2 are SGHTA and FQGNSA. For the CDR3, the DNA is TGTGCCAGCAGCTTAGAGGAAGGTGGTGGAAGCTACACCTTC. Encoded protein: CASSLEEGGGSYTF. The variable domain in full, with the rest retrieved from reference TRBV7-2 and TRBJ1-2, is GAGVSQSPSNKVTEKGKDVELRCDPISGHTALYWYRQSLGQGLEFLIYFQGNSAPDKSGLPSDRFSAERTGGSVSTLTIQRTQQEDSAVYLCASSLEEGGGSYTFGSGTRLTVV.

Worth noting for this clone: The sample carries other DNA sequences with the same CDR3. The chain has TRBV9 and TRBJ2-5; TRBD1 might be the D (5 bases). The CDR3 sequence is 12 residues long. Per the germline V gene, CDR1 is SGDLS and CDR2 is YYNGEE. V was clipped by 0 bases and J by 5 bases, with 5 bases between them. DNA of the CDR3: TGTGCCAGCAGCGTAGAGGGGGAGACCCAGTACTTC. This encodes CASSVEGETQYF. Full variable domain (outside the CDR3, taken from reference TRBV9 and TRBJ2-5): DSGVTQTPKHLITATGQRVTLRCSPRSGDLSVYWYQQSLDQGLQFLIQYYNGEERAKGNILERFSAQQFPDLHSELNLSSLELGDSALYFCASSVEGETQYFGPGTRLLVL.

Notes on this clone: Compared with germline, one end of the junction differs, possibly owing to a read error. The J gene is TRBJ2-7, the V gene TRBV5-4; the D gene is possibly TRBD2 (5 bases). The CDR3 totals 13 residues. Looked up from germline, CDR1 is SGHNT and CDR2 is YYREEE (reference sequence). CDR3 coding DNA: TGTGCCAGCAGCCAAGGGAGCTCCTACAAGCAGTACTTC. Its translation: CASSQGSSYKQYF.

This clone occurred once. V and J are TRBV19 and TRBJ2-6; 9 bases agree with TRBD1. Germline V gives CDR1 LNHDA, CDR2 SQIVND (reference sequence). V was clipped by 9 bases and J by 0 bases; unmatched bases: 6. The length of the CDR3 is 16 residues. The DNA for the CDR3 is TGTGCCAGCGCTCGGGACAGGGCCTCTGGGGCCAACGTCCTGACTTTC. This encodes CASARDRASGANVLTF.

The rearrangement joins TRBV12-3 or TRBV12-4 to TRBJ1-1; no firm D call. The CDR3 has 12 amino acids. V was cut by 3 bases and J by 8 bases, with 10 bases left in between. The CDR3 coding sequence is TGTGCCAGCAGTTTGACGACAAACGAAGCTTTCTTT. Translated: CASSLTTNEAFF.

The V and J genes are TRBV5-4 and TRBJ2-3; perhaps TRBD1 as D (6 bases). The CDR3 consists of 15 residues. V was trimmed by 4 bases and J by 1 base, leaving 13 bases between them. CDR1 and CDR2 from the germline V gene are SGHNT and YYREEE (reference sequence). In DNA form, the CDR3 reads TGTGCCAGCAGCGACACAGGGTTAGGCACAGATACGCAGTATTTT. Amino acid sequence: CASSDTGLGTDTQYF.

The chain carries TRBV11-2 and TRBJ2-5, with D possibly TRBD1 on 6 matching bases. This CDR3 region has 14 residues. Germline CDR1 is SGHAT and CDR2 is FQNNGV. V lost 7 bases and J 1 base, leaving 13 bases between the germline ends. CDR3 loop: CASNYRALQETQYF. CDR3 nucleotides: TGTGCCAGCAATTACAGGGCCCTCCAAGAGACCCAGTACTTC.

The V gene is TRBV4-1, the J gene TRBJ2-1, with D possibly being TRBD1 or TRBD2 (6 bases each). V lost 1 base and J lost 0, with 19 bases in between. CDR3 length equals 19 residues. Germline V lookup: CDR1 MGHRA, CDR2 YSYEKL. CDR3 protein: CASSQVAPGDLSSYNEQFF. DNA for the CDR3: TGCGCCAGCAGCCAAGTTGCCCCAGGGGACTTGAGCTCCTACAATGAGCAGTTCTTC.

This clone has only a few counts. The chain joins TRBV4-1 to TRBJ2-3; 14 positions match TRBD2. The length of the CDR3 is 19 residues. Trimming cost V 4 bases and J 0 bases; bases outside gene matches: 9. CDR1 MGHRA and CDR2 YSYEKL come from the germline V gene. The DNA for the CDR3 is TGCGCCAGCAGCCGAGAAGGGACTAGCGGGAGAGCTAGCACAGATACGCAGTATTTT. It translates to CASSREGTSGRASTDTQYF.